The clone carrying this T cell receptor (beta chain) was recorded at least ten times. Its antigen remains unidentified. This sample is part of a study of CD8 T cells in ankylosing spondylitis. Study outcomes and limitations: Earlier studies detected some motif variants in reactive arthritis synovial fluid and blood. Blood of patients with ankylosing spondylitis appeared to be characterized by a TCR beta motif of several highly homologous variants. Disease-linked clones were found to be CD8+ and relatively rare in peripheral blood. Significantly higher representation of disease-linked clones was reported for matched ankylosing spondylitis synovial fluid.

Unmatched junction bases numbered 7, after V lost 6 bases and J lost 4 bases. The CDR3 contains 14 residues. TCRdb re-called the 5' RACE reads with MiXCR, one entry per CDR3 protein. Among hundreds of thousands of distinct CDR3 sequences, more than 9% were seen once, and the ten largest hold about a fifth. V and J are TRBV12-3 or TRBV12-4 and TRBJ1-2; 8 bases are shared with TRBD1. The TCR originated in a male donor with ankylosing spondylitis or in good health (not recorded which). Material for sequencing was blood, either unsorted or a sorted T cell fraction (not recorded which). CDR3 coding DNA: TGTGCCAGCAGCCCCCCAGGGGGCGGCTATGGCTACACCTTC. Its translation: CASSPPGGGYGYTF.